This T cell receptor beta chain was sequenced in a study of blood T cell repertoires in COVID-19. Sequencing was performed with immunoSEQ multiplex PCR; in TCRdb, only in-frame clones are kept and a portion is missing. Among about 320,000 clones listed, around 90% were seen once. The cohort comprised adults aged roughly 18 to 90 years residing in 20 to 25 US areas. Recovered Cohort 3 donors showed two negative PCRs, clearance, or symptom resolution. Germline V lookup: CDR1 SGHKS, CDR2 YYEKEE (reference sequence). The CDR3 covers 15 residues. The V segment lost 2 bases and the J segment 3 bases; nucleotides outside the gene matches: 7.

The chain combines TRBV5-5 with TRBJ2-7; 8 bases fit TRBD2. The receptor was derived from a man aged 55 to 69 who had recovered from COVID-19. Sequenced sample: PBMCs or T cells enriched from blood (not recorded which). The CDR3 loop reads CASSFATSEIYEQYF. The DNA of the CDR3 is TGTGCCAGCAGCTTTGCGACTAGCGAGATCTACGAGCAGTACTTC.